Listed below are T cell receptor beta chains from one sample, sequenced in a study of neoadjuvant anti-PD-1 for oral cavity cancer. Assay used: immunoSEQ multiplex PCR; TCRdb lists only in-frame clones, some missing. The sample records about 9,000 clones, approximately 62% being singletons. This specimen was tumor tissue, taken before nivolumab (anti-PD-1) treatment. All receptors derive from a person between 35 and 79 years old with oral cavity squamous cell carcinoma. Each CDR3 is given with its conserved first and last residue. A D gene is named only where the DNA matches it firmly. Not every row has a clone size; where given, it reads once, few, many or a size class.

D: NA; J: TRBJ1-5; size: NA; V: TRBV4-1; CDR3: CASSQEGAGKSNQPQHF; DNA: TGCGCCAGCAGCCAAGAAGGCGCGGGGAAGAGCAATCAGCCCCAGCATTTT
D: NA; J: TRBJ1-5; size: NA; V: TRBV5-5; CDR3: CASSPDVTSNQPQHF; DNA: TGTGCCAGCAGCCCTGACGTAACCAGCAATCAGCCCCAGCATTTT
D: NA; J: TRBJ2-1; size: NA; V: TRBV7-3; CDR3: CASSLGLEYNEQFF; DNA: TGTGCCAGCAGCCTTGGACTGGAATACAATGAGCAGTTCTTC
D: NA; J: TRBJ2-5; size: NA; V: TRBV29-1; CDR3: CSVGETQYF; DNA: TGCAGCGTCGGGGAGACCCAGTACTTC
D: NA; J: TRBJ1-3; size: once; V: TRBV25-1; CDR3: CASSGQVGPMRNTIYF; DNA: TGTGCCAGCAGTGGCCAAGTGGGACCTATGAGAAACACCATATATTTT
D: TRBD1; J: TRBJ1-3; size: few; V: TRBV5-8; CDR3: CASSPRTGLAGNTIYF; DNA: TGTGCCAGCAGCCCCCGGACAGGCCTCGCCGGAAACACCATATATTTT
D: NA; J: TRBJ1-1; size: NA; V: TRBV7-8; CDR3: CASSLGAWLNTEAFF; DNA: TGTGCCAGCAGCTTAGGGGCCTGGTTGAACACTGAAGCTTTCTTT
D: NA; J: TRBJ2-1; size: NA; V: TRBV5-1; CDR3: CASSHPLAGYNEQFF; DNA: TGCGCCAGCAGCCACCCCCTGGCGGGTTACAATGAGCAGTTCTTC
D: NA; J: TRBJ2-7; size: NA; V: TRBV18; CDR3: CASSPRGRDSGEQYF; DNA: TGTGCCAGCTCACCACGCGGGCGGGACTCCGGGGAGCAGTACTTC
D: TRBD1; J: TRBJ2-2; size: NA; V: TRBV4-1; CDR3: CASSQQQGAVWELFF; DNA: TGCGCCAGCAGCCAACAACAGGGGGCAGTGTGGGAGCTGTTTTTT
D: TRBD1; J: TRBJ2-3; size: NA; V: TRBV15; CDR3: CATSKTGSPTDTQYF; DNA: TGTGCCACCAGCAAGACAGGGAGTCCCACAGATACGCAGTATTTT
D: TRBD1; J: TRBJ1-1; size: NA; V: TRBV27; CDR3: CASRSTLGGAVAFF; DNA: TGTGCCAGCAGGAGTACATTAGGGGGCGCGGTCGCTTTCTTT
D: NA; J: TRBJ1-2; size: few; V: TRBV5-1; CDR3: CASSLGYLGANYGYTF; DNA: TGCGCCAGCAGCTTGGGATACCTCGGGGCTAACTATGGCTACACCTTC
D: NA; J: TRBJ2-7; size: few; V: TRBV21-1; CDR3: CASSKDGGQGAYEQYF; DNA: TGTGCCAGCAGCAAAGATGGGGGACAGGGCGCCTACGAGCAGTACTTC
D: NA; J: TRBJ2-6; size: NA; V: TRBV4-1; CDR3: CASSPSLVQSGANVLTF; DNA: TGCGCCAGCAGCCCAAGCTTGGTACAGTCTGGGGCCAACGTCCTGACTTTC
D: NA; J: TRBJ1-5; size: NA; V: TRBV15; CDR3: CATSRERRNSNQPQHF; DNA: TGTGCCACCAGCAGAGAAAGACGGAATAGCAATCAGCCCCAGCATTTT
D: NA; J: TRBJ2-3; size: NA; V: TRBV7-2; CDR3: CASSPHAWGQYF; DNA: TGTGCCAGCAGCCCCCACGCCTGGGGGCAGTATTTT
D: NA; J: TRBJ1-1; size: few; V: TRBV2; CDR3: CASRGGHKNTEAFF; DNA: TGTGCCAGCAGGGGAGGACACAAGAACACTGAAGCTTTCTTT
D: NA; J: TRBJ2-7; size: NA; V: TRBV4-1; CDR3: CASSQGFTLSLSYEQYF; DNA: TGCGCCAGCAGCCAAGGCTTTACCCTCAGCCTTTCCTACGAGCAGTACTTC
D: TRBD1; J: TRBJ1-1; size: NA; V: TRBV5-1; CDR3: CASSLVGGITEAFF; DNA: TGCGCCAGCAGCTTGGTAGGGGGCATTACTGAAGCTTTCTTT
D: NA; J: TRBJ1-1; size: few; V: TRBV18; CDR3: CASSIETGTPNTEAFF; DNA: TGTGCCAGCTCGATTGAAACGGGGACACCGAACACTGAAGCTTTCTTT
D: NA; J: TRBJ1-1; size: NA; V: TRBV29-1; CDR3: CSVRGILNTEAFF; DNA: TGCAGCGTCAGGGGTATTCTGAACACTGAAGCTTTCTTT
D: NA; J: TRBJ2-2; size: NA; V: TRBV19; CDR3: CASSTTLTGELFF; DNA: TGTGCCAGTAGTACCACTTTGACCGGGGAGCTGTTTTTT
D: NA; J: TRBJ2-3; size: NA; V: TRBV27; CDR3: CASMLRDTMSTDTQYF; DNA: TGTGCCAGCATGCTCCGGGACACAATGAGCACAGATACGCAGTATTTT
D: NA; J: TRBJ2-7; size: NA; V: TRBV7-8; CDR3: CASSLVFGLNYEQYF; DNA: TGTGCCAGCAGCTTAGTATTCGGGCTGAACTACGAGCAGTACTTC
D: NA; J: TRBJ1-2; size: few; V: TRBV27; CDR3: CASSPTGTPRANYGYTF; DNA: TGTGCCAGCAGTCCAACCGGGACGCCAAGAGCTAACTATGGCTACACCTTC
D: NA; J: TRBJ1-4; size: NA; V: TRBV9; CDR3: CASSVVRETTNEKLFF; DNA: TGTGCCAGCAGCGTAGTACGGGAGACAACTAATGAAAAACTGTTTTTT
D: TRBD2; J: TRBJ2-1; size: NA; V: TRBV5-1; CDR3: CASSPSAGGSSYNEQFF; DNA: TGCGCCAGCAGTCCTTCGGCGGGAGGGAGCTCCTACAATGAGCAGTTCTTC
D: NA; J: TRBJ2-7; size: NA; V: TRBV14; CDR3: CASSQEPGSYEQYF; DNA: TGTGCCAGCAGCCAAGAACCTGGGTCCTACGAGCAGTACTTC
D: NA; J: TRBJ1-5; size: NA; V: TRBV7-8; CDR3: CASSPAGSLQTAQHF; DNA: TGTGCCAGCAGCCCTGCGGGAAGCCTTCAGACGGCCCAGCATTTT
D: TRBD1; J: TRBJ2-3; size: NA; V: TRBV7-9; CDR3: CASSGPTGESTDTQYF; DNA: TGTGCCAGCAGCGGTCCGACAGGGGAGAGCACAGATACGCAGTATTTT
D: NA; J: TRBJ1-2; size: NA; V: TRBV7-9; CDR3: CASSAAIGAGYTF; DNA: TGTGCCAGCAGCGCCGCTATTGGGGCCGGCTACACCTTC
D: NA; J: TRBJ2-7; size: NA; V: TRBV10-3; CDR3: CAISELPGEQYF; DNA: TGTGCCATCAGTGAGCTACCGGGAGAGCAGTACTTC
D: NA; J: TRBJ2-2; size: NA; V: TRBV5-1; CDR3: CASTRADDTGELFF; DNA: TGCGCCAGCACCCGGGCCGATGACACCGGGGAGCTGTTTTTT
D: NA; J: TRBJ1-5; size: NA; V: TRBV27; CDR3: CASRPQGYQPQHF; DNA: TGTGCCAGCAGACCACAGGGTTACCAGCCCCAGCATTTT
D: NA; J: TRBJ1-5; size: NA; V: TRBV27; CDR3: CASSLSGGGGSNQPQHF; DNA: TGTGCCAGCAGTTTGTCGGGGGGCGGGGGATCCAATCAGCCCCAGCATTTT
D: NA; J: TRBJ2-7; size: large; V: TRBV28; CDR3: CASSPSGAYEQYF; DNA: TGTGCCAGCAGTCCCTCAGGGGCCTACGAGCAGTACTTC
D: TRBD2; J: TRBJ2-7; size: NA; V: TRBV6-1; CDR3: CASSDMRLAPYEQYF; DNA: TGTGCCAGCAGTGACATGCGACTAGCGCCCTACGAGCAGTACTTC
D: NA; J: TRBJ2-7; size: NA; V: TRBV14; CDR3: CASSPSGYEQYF; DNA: TGTGCCAGCAGCCCGTCCGGGTACGAGCAGTACTTC
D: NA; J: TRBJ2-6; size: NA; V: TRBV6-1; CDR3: CASSTHSGANVLTF; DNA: TGTGCCAGCAGTACCCACTCTGGGGCCAACGTCCTGACTTTC
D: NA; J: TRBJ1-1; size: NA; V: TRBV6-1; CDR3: CASSEWRRAPRTEAFF; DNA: TGTGCCAGCAGTGAATGGCGAAGGGCCCCTAGGACTGAAGCTTTCTTT
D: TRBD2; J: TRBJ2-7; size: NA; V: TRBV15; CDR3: CATSRVGGIGEQYF; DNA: TGTGCCACCAGCAGAGTGGGGGGGATTGGCGAGCAGTACTTC
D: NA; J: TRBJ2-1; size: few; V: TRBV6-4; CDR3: CASSLQGGISGNEQFF; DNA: TGTGCCAGCTCCCTCCAGGGGGGCATTAGCGGCAATGAGCAGTTCTTC
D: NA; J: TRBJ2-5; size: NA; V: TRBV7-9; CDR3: CASSLVGVRETQYF; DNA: TGTGCCAGCAGCTTAGTGGGGGTACGAGAGACCCAGTACTTC
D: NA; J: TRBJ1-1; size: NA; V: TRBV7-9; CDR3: CASSRDNIGRGTEAFF; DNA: TGTGCCAGCAGCCGTGACAATATAGGTCGAGGGACTGAAGCTTTCTTT
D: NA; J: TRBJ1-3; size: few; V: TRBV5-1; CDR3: CASSLDTDTSGNTIYF; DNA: TGCGCCAGCAGCTTGGACACGGACACTTCTGGAAACACCATATATTTT
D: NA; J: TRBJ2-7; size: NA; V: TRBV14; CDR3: CASSQVASPYEQYF; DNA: TGTGCCAGCAGCCAAGTCGCCAGCCCCTACGAGCAGTACTTC
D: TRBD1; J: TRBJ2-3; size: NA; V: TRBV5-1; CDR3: CASSVDGQGIGNTQYF; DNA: TGCGCCAGCAGCGTAGACGGACAGGGGATTGGGAATACGCAGTATTTT
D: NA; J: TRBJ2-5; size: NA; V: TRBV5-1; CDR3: CASSPEAVVETQYF; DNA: TGCGCCAGCAGCCCGGAGGCGGTGGTAGAGACCCAGTACTTC
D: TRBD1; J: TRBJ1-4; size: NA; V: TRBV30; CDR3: CAWMRDRSEKVFF; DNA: TGTGCCTGGATGAGGGACAGATCAGAAAAGGTGTTTTTT
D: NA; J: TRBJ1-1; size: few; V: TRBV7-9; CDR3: CASSHVTEAFF; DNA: TGTGCCAGCAGCCATGTTACGGAAGCTTTCTTT
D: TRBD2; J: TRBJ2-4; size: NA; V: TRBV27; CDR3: CASSSFGGGPKNIQYF; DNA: TGTGCCAGCAGTTCGTTTGGCGGGGGTCCCAAAAACATTCAGTACTTC
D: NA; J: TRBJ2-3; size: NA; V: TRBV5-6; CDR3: CASSLDGATDTQYF; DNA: TGTGCCAGCAGCTTGGACGGGGCTACAGATACGCAGTATTTT
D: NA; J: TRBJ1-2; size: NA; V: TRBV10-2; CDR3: CASSEMGGNYGYTF; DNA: TGCGCCAGCAGTGAAATGGGGGGAAACTATGGCTACACCTTC
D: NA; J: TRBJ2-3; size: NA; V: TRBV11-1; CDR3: CASSLGGGQVTDTQYF; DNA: TGTGCCAGCAGCTTAGGGGGGGGACAGGTCACAGATACGCAGTATTTT
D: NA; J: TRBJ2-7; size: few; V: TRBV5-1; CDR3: CASSFGAAGDEQYF; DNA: TGCGCCAGCAGCTTCGGGGCCGCCGGGGACGAGCAGTACTTC
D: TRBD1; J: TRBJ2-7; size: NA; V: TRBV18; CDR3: CASSRTPDRAYEQYF; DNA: TGTGCCAGCTCACGAACACCGGACAGGGCCTACGAGCAGTACTTC
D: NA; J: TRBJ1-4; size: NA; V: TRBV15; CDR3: CATSRDWTSTNEKLFF; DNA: TGTGCCACCAGCAGAGATTGGACATCAACTAATGAAAAACTGTTTTTT
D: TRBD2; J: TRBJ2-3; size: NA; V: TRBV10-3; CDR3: CAISESGLAGADTQYF; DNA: TGTGCCATCAGTGAGTCGGGACTAGCGGGAGCAGATACGCAGTATTTT